These 12 T cell receptor beta chains came from one sample sequenced in a study of T cells after yellow fever vaccination. TCRdb re-analysed the 5' RACE reads in MiXCR, keeping a single row per CDR3 protein. The table has 450,000 to 650,000 distinct CDR3 sequences, less than 15% seen once. Source: PBMCs, taken on the day of the yellow fever booster vaccination. The receptors derive from a man between 25 and 39 years old who received the YFV17D yellow fever vaccine.

In its sample, this clonotype was seen a few times. The chain uses TRBV7-8 and TRBJ2-7, with 8 nucleotides matching TRBD2. V shed 7 bases and J 1 base; nucleotides not matched to a gene: 9. From germline, CDR1 is SGHVS and CDR2 FQNEAQ. This CDR3 contains 15 residues. CDR3 loop: CASTHGAGVSYEQYF. The CDR3 DNA reads TGTGCCAGCACCCATGGAGCGGGAGTGTCCTACGAGCAGTACTTC.

The V call is TRBV23-1, the J call TRBJ2-7; 7 bases are a match to TRBD1. TRBV23-1 is an ORF for which the function is uncertain. There are 17 residues in the CDR3. The V gene end was trimmed by 0 bases and the J gene end by 0 bases; junction bases not matched to a gene: 8. This chain's CDR3 is CASSQSPGTAPSYEQYF. In DNA, the CDR3 is TGCGCCAGCAGTCAATCGCCCGGGACAGCTCCCTCCTACGAGCAGTACTTC.

This clonotype was seen a few times. V gene TRBV7-8 combines with J gene TRBJ2-1, with D unclear. CDR1 and CDR2 (germline): SGHVS, FQNEAQ. The CDR3 consists of 14 residues. The V and J ends lost 5 bases and 10 bases respectively, with 18 bases between them. For the CDR3, the DNA is TGTGCCAGCAGCCCAATAATGGGGAAGGAGGAGCAGTTCTTC. Protein: CASSPIMGKEEQFF.

The V call is TRBV12-3 or TRBV12-4, the J call TRBJ2-5; D ambiguous. Trimming took 5 bases from V and 8 from J, leaving 15 bases between them. The CDR3 covers 13 residues. The CDR3 nucleotides are TGTGCCAGCAGTCCCCAAAGAGGCGGCACCCAGTACTTC. It codes for CASSPQRGGTQYF.

This clonotype has only a few counts. V usage is TRBV28 and J usage is TRBJ2-2; D not resolved. CDR1 and CDR2 from the germline V gene are MDHEN and SYDVKM. This CDR3 has 16 residues. V lost 2 bases to trimming and J lost 2 bases, with 12 bases between them. The chain's CDR3 is CASSLVQPANTGELFF. In DNA form, the CDR3 reads TGTGCCAGCAGTTTAGTACAGCCAGCAAACACCGGGGAGCTGTTTTTT.

For the CDR3, the DNA is TGCGCCAGCAGCGACGGGACAAGTAGCAATCAGCCCCAGCATTTT. Its translation: CASSDGTSSNQPQHF. This rearrangement joins TRBV5-1 to TRBJ1-5; D might be TRBD1 (6 bases). Germline V gives CDR1 SGHRS, CDR2 YFSETQ. V gave up 4 bases and J gave up 0 bases, with 11 bases separating them. The CDR3 sequence is 15 residues long. The full variable domain, with the rest looked up from reference TRBV5-1 and TRBJ1-5, is KAGVTQTPRYLIKTRGQQVTLSCSPISGHRSVSWYQQTPGQGLQFLFEYFSETQRNKGNFPGRFSGRQFSNSRSEMNVSTLELGDSALYLCASSDGTSSNQPQHFGDGTRLSIL.

The chain couples TRBV6-2 or TRBV6-3 to TRBJ2-7; 12 nucleotides line up with TRBD2. V gave up 5 bases and J gave up 1 base; unmatched junction bases: 6. Germline V gene lookup returns CDR1 MNHEY and CDR2 SVGEGT. This CDR3 comprises 16 residues. CDR3 nucleotide sequence: TGTGCCAGCAGTAGACTAGCGGGAGTCATGTCCTACGAGCAGTACTTC. This codes for CASSRLAGVMSYEQYF.

The chain uses TRBV11-2 and TRBJ2-7; 9 bases map to TRBD1. Looked up from germline, CDR1 is SGHAT and CDR2 is FQNNGV. Losses at the gene ends were 6 bases for V and 3 bases for J; bases not matched to a gene: 3. The length of the CDR3 is 13 residues. CDR3 residues: CASRRTGVYEQYF. DNA of the CDR3: TGTGCCAGCAGGAGGACAGGGGTCTACGAGCAGTACTTC.

V and J are TRBV20-1 and TRBJ2-1; 8 bases align to TRBD2. Per germline, CDR1 DFQATT and CDR2 SNEGSKA (reference sequence). J was trimmed by 6 bases and V by 6 bases; bases with no gene match: 4. This CDR3 contains 12 residues. CDR3 sequence: CSAKGLGNEQFF. The CDR3 coding sequence is TGCAGTGCCAAGGGACTAGGCAATGAGCAGTTCTTC.

This clonotype was counted only a few times. Here the CDR3 DNA reads TGTGCCAGCAGGCGAGCGGACGAGCAGTACTTC. Encoded protein: CASRRADEQYF. The V and J genes are TRBV7-9 and TRBJ2-7; D possibly corresponds to TRBD2 (5 bases). This CDR3 comprises 11 residues. CDR1 is SEHNR, CDR2 FQNEAQ, per germline (reference sequence). Trimming shortened V by 6 bases and J by 5 bases, and 8 bases separated the two germline ends.

This clonotype has only a few counts. V and J are TRBV28 and TRBJ2-4; D not certain. V lost 6 bases and J lost 7, with 10 bases in between. This CDR3 has 12 amino acids. Germline V gives CDR1 MDHEN, CDR2 SYDVKM. The CDR3 spells CASSQSHNIQYF. The CDR3 DNA is TGTGCCAGCAGCCAGTCACACAACATTCAGTACTTC.

The chain recombines TRBV9 with TRBJ2-7, with 8 bases matching TRBD1. CDR1 SGDLS and CDR2 YYNGEE come from the germline V gene. The CDR3 is made up of 15 amino acids. The trim removed 0 bases at V and 0 bases at J, leaving 2 bases unmatched. CDR3 nucleotides: TGTGCCAGCAGCGTAGGGGACAGGTTCTCCTACGAGCAGTACTTC. As protein: CASSVGDRFSYEQYF.